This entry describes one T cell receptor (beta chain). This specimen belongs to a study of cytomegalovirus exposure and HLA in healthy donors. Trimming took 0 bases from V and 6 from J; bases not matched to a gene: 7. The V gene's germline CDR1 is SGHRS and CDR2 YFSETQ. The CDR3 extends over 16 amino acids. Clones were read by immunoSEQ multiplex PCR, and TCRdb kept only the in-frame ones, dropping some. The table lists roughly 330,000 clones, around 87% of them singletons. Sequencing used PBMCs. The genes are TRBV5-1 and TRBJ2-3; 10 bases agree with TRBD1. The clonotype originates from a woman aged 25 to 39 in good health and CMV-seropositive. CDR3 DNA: TGCGCCAGCAGCTTGGAGGCGACAGGGGGCCGGGATACGCAGTATTTT. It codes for CASSLEATGGRDTQYF.